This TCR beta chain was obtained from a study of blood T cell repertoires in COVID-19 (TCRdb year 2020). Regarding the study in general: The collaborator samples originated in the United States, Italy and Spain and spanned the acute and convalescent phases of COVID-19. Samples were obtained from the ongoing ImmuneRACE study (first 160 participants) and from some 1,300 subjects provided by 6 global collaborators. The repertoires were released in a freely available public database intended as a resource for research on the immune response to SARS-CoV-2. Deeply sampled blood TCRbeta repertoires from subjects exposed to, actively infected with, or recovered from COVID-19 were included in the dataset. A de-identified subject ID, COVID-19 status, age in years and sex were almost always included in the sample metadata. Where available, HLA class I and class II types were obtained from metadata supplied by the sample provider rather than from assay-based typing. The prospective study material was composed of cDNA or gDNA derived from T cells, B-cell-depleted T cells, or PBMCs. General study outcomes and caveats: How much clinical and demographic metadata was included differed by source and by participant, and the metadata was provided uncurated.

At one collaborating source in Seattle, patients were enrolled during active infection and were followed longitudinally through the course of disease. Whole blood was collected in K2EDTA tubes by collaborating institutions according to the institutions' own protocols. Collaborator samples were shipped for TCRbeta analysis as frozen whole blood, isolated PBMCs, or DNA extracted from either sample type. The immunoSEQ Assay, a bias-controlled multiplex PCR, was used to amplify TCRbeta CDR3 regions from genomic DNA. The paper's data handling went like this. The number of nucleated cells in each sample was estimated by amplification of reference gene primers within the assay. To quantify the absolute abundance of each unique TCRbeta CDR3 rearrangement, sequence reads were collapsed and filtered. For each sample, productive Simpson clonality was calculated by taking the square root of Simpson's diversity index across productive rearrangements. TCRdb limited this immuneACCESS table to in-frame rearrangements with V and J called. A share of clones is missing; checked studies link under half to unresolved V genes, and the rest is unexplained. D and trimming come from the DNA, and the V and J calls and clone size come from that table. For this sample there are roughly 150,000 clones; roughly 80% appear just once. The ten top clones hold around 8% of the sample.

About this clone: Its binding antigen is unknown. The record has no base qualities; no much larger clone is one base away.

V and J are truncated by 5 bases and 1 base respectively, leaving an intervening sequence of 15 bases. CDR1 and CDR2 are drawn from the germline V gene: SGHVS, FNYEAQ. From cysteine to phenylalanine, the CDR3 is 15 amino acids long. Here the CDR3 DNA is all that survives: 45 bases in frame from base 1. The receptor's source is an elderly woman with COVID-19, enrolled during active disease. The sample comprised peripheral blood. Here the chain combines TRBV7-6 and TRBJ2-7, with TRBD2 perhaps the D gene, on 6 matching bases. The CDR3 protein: CASSLLEGGSYEQYF. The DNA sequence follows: TGTGCCAGCAGCCTCCTTGAAGGAGGGTCCTACGAGCAGTACTTC.